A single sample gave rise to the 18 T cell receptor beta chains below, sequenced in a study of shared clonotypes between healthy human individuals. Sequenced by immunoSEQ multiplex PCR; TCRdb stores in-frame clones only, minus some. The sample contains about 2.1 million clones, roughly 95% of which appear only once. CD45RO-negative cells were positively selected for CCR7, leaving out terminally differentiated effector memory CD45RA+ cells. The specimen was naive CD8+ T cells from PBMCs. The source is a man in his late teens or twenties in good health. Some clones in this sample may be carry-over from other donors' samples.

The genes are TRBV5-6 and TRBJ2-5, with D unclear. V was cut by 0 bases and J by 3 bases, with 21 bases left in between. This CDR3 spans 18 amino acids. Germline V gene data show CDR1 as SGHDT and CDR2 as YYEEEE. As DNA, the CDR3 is TGTGCCAGCAGCTTGGAAGAGGAATTCCGAGAAGGAGAAGAGACCCAGTACTTC. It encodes CASSLEEEFREGEETQYF.

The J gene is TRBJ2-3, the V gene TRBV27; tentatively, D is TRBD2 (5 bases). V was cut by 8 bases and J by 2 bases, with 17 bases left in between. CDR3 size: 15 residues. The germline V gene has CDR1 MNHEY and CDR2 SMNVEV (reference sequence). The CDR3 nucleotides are TGTGCCAGCTTACCCGAGTTGCGGGCCACAGATACGCAGTATTTT. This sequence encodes CASLPELRATDTQYF.

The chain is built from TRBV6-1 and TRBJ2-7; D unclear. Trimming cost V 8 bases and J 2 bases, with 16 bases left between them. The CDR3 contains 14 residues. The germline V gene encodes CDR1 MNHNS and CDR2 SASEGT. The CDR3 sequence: CASPSLVQPYEQYF. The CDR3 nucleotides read TGTGCCAGCCCCAGCCTTGTGCAGCCCTACGAGCAGTACTTC.

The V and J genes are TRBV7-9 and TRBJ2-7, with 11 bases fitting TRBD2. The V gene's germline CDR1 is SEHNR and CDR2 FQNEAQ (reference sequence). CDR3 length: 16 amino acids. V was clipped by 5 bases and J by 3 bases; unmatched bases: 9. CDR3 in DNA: TGTGCCAGCAGCCCCAGGACTAGCGGGTCCTTCTACGAGCAGTACTTC. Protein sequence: CASSPRTSGSFYEQYF.

The CDR3 loop reads CASSIRGGTGELFF. DNA of the CDR3: TGTGCCAGCAGTATACGGGGGGGCACCGGGGAGCTGTTTTTT. The V gene is TRBV27, the J gene TRBJ2-2; 8 bases map to TRBD2. The germline gives CDR1 MNHEY, CDR2 SMNVEV (reference sequence). This CDR3 has 14 amino acids. After removal of 5 bases from V and 4 bases from J, the junction contained 3 bases not matched to a gene.

The CDR3 coding sequence is TGTGCCAGCAGCCAACAGGGAAGTCATTACGAGCAGTACTTC. Translated, it gives CASSQQGSHYEQYF. The rearrangement joins TRBV11-2 to TRBJ2-7, with D perhaps matching TRBD1 (6 bases). The CDR3 has 14 residues. The V and J ends lost 5 bases and 4 bases respectively, with 15 bases between them. Germline V CDR1 and CDR2: SGHAT, FQNNGV.

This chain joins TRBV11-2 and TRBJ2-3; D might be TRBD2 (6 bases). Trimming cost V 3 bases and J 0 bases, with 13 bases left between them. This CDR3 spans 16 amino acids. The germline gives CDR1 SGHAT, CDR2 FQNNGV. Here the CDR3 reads CASSFGAGSSTDTQYF. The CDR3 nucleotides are TGTGCCAGCAGCTTTGGGGCGGGATCTAGCACAGATACGCAGTATTTT. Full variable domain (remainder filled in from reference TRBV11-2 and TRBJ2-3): EAGVAQSPRYKIIEKRQSVAFWCNPISGHATLYWYQQILGQGPKLLIQFQNNGVVDDSQLPKDRFSAERLKGVDSTLKIQPAKLEDSAVYLCASSFGAGSSTDTQYFGPGTRLTVL.

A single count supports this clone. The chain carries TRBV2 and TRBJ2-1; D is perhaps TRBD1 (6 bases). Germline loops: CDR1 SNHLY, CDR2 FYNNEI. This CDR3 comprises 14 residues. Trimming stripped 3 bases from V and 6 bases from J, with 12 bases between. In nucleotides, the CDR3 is TGTGCCAGCAGTGATATGGGACACGTCAATGAGCAGTTCTTC. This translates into CASSDMGHVNEQFF. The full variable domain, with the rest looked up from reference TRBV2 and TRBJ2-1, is EPEVTQTPSHQVTQMGQEVILRCVPISNHLYFYWYRQILGQKVEFLVSFYNNEISEKSEIFDDQFSVERPDGSNFTLKIRSTKLEDSAMYFCASSDMGHVNEQFFGPGTRLTVL.

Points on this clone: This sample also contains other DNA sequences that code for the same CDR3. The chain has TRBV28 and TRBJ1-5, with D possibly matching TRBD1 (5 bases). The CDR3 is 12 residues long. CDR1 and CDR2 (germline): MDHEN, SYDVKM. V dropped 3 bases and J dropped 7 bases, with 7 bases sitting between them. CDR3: CASSFRGQPQHF. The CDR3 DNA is TGTGCCAGCAGTTTCCGGGGGCAGCCCCAGCATTTT.

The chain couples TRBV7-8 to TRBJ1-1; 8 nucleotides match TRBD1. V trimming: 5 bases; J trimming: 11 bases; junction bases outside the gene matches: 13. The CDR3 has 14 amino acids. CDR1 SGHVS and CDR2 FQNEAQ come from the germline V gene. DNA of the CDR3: TGTGCCAGCAGCCCCGGACAGGGACAAGAAGCTGCTTTCTTT. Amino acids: CASSPGQGQEAAFF.

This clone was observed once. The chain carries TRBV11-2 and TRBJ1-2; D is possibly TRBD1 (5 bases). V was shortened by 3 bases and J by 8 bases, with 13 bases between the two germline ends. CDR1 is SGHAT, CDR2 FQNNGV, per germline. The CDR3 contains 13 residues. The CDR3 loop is CASSLGPGRGYTF. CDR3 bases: TGTGCCAGCAGCTTGGGGCCGGGAAGGGGCTACACCTTC.

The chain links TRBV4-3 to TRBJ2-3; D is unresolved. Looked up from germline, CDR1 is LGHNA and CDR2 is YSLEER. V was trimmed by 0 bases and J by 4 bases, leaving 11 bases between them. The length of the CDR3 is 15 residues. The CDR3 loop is CASSQEPKRSDTQYF. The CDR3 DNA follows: TGCGCCAGCAGCCAAGAGCCCAAAAGGTCAGATACGCAGTATTTT.

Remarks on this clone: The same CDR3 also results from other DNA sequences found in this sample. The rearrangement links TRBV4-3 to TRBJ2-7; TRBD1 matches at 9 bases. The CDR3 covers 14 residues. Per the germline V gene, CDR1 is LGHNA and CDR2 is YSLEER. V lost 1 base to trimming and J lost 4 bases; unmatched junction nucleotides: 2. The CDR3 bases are TGCGCCAGCAGCCAAGCACAGGGGGCGTACGAGCAGTACTTC. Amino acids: CASSQAQGAYEQYF.

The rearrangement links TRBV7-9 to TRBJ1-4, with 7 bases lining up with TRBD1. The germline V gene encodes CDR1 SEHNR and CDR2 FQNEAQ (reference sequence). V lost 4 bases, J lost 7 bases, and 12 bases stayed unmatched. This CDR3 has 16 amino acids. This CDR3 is CASSSDREVWGEKLFF. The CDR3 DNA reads TGTGCCAGCAGCTCAGACAGGGAAGTGTGGGGTGAAAAACTGTTTTTT.

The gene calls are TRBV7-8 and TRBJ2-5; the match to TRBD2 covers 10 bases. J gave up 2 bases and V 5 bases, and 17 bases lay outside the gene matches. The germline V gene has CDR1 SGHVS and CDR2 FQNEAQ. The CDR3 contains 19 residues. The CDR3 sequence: CASSRRQREGLFRQETQYF. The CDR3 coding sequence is TGTGCCAGCAGCCGCCGACAGCGGGAGGGCCTCTTCAGGCAAGAGACCCAGTACTTC.

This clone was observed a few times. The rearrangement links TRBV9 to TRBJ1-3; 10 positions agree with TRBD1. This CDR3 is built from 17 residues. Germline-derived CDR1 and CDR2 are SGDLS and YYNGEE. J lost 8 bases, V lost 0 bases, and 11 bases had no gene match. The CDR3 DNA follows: TGTGCCAGCAGCGTAGCAAGGGACAGGGGATTAAGGGACACCATATATTTT. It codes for CASSVARDRGLRDTIYF.

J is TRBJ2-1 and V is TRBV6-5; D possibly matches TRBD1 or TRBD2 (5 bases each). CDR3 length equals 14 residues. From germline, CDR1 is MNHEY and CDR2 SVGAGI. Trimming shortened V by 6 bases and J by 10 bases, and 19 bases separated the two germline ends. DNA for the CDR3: TGTGCCAGCAGCTACAACCGGGGCGCGAAGGAGCAGTTCTTC. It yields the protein CASSYNRGAKEQFF.

The CDR3 protein is CASSLTSGTLAKNIQYF. DNA for the CDR3: TGTGCCAGCAGCTTAACCTCCGGGACTCTAGCCAAAAACATTCAGTACTTC. The rearrangement links TRBV7-3 to TRBJ2-4; possibly TRBD2 for D (6 bases). V was cut by 0 bases and J by 0 bases, with 12 bases left in between. This CDR3 region has 17 residues. Germline CDR1 and CDR2: SGHTA and FQGTGA. The full variable domain, in which reference TRBV7-3 and TRBJ2-4 provide the parts outside the CDR3, is GAGVSQTPSNKVTEKGKYVELRCDPISGHTALYWYRQSLGQGPEFLIYFQGTGAADDSGLPNDRFFAVRPEGSVSTLKIQRTERGDSAVYLCASSLTSGTLAKNIQYFGAGTRLSVL.